A selection of T cell receptor beta chains follows, all from one sample in a study of CD8+ T cells in alopecia areata. TCRdb's table, derived via immunoSEQ multiplex PCR, lists solely in-frame clones and lacks some. The sample yields 150,000 to 200,000 clones, 59% seen once. The source material was CD4+ T cells sorted from blood, sampled at week 0. The receptors were sampled from a human donor with alopecia areata. Both conserved end residues are part of each CDR3. The D gene is left open where the match is weak. Size is stated for part of the rows, as once, few or many counts, or as a class when the clone is expanded.

V gene,clone size,J gene,D gene,CDR3 DNA,CDR3 protein
TRBV7-2,NA,TRBJ1-1,NA,TGTGCCAGCAGCTTCGAACGATTAACTGAAGCTTTCTTT,CASSFERLTEAFF
TRBV21-1,few,TRBJ1-5,NA,TGTGCCAGCGGGGCAACTGGGCAGCCCCAGCATTTT,CASGATGQPQHF
TRBV7-9,NA,TRBJ2-3,TRBD2,TGTGCCAGCAGCGGCAGGACTAGCGGGGGTAGCACAGATACGCAGTATTTT,CASSGRTSGGSTDTQYF
TRBV27,NA,TRBJ2-7,NA,TGTGCCAGCAGCCGACAGCATCTCCCGAAGGGGAAGTACTTC,CASSRQHLPKGKYF
TRBV5-1,few,TRBJ1-2,NA,TGCGCCAGCAGCTTGGACAGGCGGGGCTATGGCTACACCTTC,CASSLDRRGYGYTF
TRBV15,NA,TRBJ1-1,TRBD1,TGTGCCACCATGTGGGACAGGGACACTGAAGCTTTCTTT,CATMWDRDTEAFF
TRBV6-5,NA,TRBJ2-7,NA,TGTGCCAGCAGTTACTCGAATTCGGGGGGCTGGCAGTACTTC,CASSYSNSGGWQYF
TRBV29-1,few,TRBJ1-2,NA,TGCAGCGTTGTCCAAGATACAGGATCTGGCTACACCTTC,CSVVQDTGSGYTF
TRBV30,NA,TRBJ2-7,NA,TGTGCCTGGACTGGGGAAGGCAGTTTGGGGCAGTACTTC,CAWTGEGSLGQYF
TRBV2,NA,TRBJ1-2,NA,TGTGCCAGCAGTGAAGAGGAGGCCTTAGGCTACACCTTC,CASSEEEALGYTF
TRBV25-1,NA,TRBJ2-5,NA,TGTGCCAGCAGTGAGATGAGAGGGAACCAAGAGACCCAGTACTTC,CASSEMRGNQETQYF
TRBV11-1,few,TRBJ1-5,NA,TGTGCCAGCAGCTTAGCCCCAGAACAGCCCCAGCATTTT,CASSLAPEQPQHF
TRBV14,few,TRBJ2-1,TRBD1,TGTGCCAGCAGCCAAACAGGGGGCTACAATGAGCAGTTCTTC,CASSQTGGYNEQFF
TRBV5-1,NA,TRBJ2-7,TRBD1,TGCGCCAGCAGCTTGATGGCGTGGGACAGGCAACCCTACGAGCAGTACTTC,CASSLMAWDRQPYEQYF
TRBV15,NA,TRBJ1-5,NA,TGTGCCACCAGCAGAGAAGTCGCCAGCGCAAATCAGCCCCAGCATTTT,CATSREVASANQPQHF
TRBV27,NA,TRBJ2-6,NA,TGTGCCAGCAGTTTATTCGGCTTCCGCTCTGGGGCCAACGTCCTGACTTTC,CASSLFGFRSGANVLTF
TRBV5-1,NA,TRBJ2-3,TRBD1,TGCGCCAGCAGCTTGGGACAGGGAGGCACAGATACGCAGTATTTT,CASSLGQGGTDTQYF